This is a list of T cell receptor beta chains from one sample in a study of regulatory T cells in long-lasting Graves disease. Via MiXCR, TCRdb re-called the multiplex PCR reads, giving one row per CDR3 protein. The repertoire includes around 230,000 distinct CDR3 sequences, about 18% of them detected once, and 22% sits in the top ten. Sequencing used peripheral blood mononuclear cells (PBMCs), obtained at new diagnosis, from a patient treated with antithyroid drugs. The receptors originated from a female donor with Graves disease. Both conserved end residues are part of each CDR3. The D gene is left open where the match is weak. Only some rows state a clone size, as once, few, many or a class for expanded clones.

cdr3_nt: TGTGCCAGCAGTGTACTCCAAGAGACCCAGTACTTC
cdr3_aa: CASSVLQETQYF
clone_size: .
v_call: TRBV2
d_call: .
j_call: TRBJ2-5

cdr3_nt: TGTGCCAGCGGGGGACAGGGGGCCAACACTGAAGCTTTCTTT
cdr3_aa: CASGGQGANTEAFF
clone_size: many
v_call: TRBV6-1
d_call: TRBD1
j_call: TRBJ1-1

cdr3_nt: TGTGCCAGCAGAAACCGGGACAGCTATACCTCCTACGAGCAGTACTTC
cdr3_aa: CASRNRDSYTSYEQYF
clone_size: many
v_call: TRBV6-1
d_call: TRBD1
j_call: TRBJ2-7

cdr3_nt: TGCGCCAGCAGCCAAGGTAGGAGCATCTCTGGAAACACCATATATTTT
cdr3_aa: CASSQGRSISGNTIYF
clone_size: many
v_call: TRBV4-1
d_call: .
j_call: TRBJ1-3

cdr3_nt: TGCGCCAGCAGGGCACTAGGGGCCGGGGAGCTGTTTTTT
cdr3_aa: CASRALGAGELFF
clone_size: many
v_call: TRBV10-1
d_call: .
j_call: TRBJ2-2

cdr3_nt: TGCAGCGTTAACAGGGTCTTAGAGACCCAGTACTTC
cdr3_aa: CSVNRVLETQYF
clone_size: many
v_call: TRBV29-1
d_call: .
j_call: TRBJ2-5

cdr3_nt: TGCAGCGCCGCTAGGGGGGGTATCAACACAGATACGCAGTATTTT
cdr3_aa: CSAARGGINTDTQYF
clone_size: many
v_call: TRBV29-1
d_call: .
j_call: TRBJ2-3

cdr3_nt: TGCGCCAGCAGCACGGGACAGGGGGCGTCTGGGGGCTACACCTTC
cdr3_aa: CASSTGQGASGGYTF
clone_size: few
v_call: TRBV5-1
d_call: TRBD1
j_call: TRBJ1-2

cdr3_nt: TGTGCCAGCAGCTTGGACTTGCGGAGCGAGCAGTACTTC
cdr3_aa: CASSLDLRSEQYF
clone_size: .
v_call: TRBV7-9
d_call: .
j_call: TRBJ2-7

cdr3_nt: TGCAGCGTTCGGACAGGGGATGGCTACACCTTC
cdr3_aa: CSVRTGDGYTF
clone_size: many
v_call: TRBV29-1
d_call: TRBD1
j_call: TRBJ1-2

cdr3_nt: TGTGCCAGCAAGGACGGTAACTATGGCTACACCTTC
cdr3_aa: CASKDGNYGYTF
clone_size: .
v_call: TRBV6-1
d_call: .
j_call: TRBJ1-2

cdr3_nt: TGTGCCAGCAGCGCGGGAGCGTGGGATGAGCAGTTCTTC
cdr3_aa: CASSAGAWDEQFF
clone_size: many
v_call: TRBV5-4
d_call: TRBD2
j_call: TRBJ2-1

cdr3_nt: TGTGCCAGCAGTTTCCGGTGGACTAGCGGGAGAGTCTACGAGCAGTACTTC
cdr3_aa: CASSFRWTSGRVYEQYF
clone_size: .
v_call: TRBV12-3/TRBV12-4
d_call: TRBD2
j_call: TRBJ2-7

cdr3_nt: TGTGCCAGCAGTCTCGGGACAGGGGGGCTCGGCTACACCTTC
cdr3_aa: CASSLGTGGLGYTF
clone_size: many
v_call: TRBV27
d_call: TRBD1
j_call: TRBJ1-2

cdr3_nt: TGTGCCAGCAGCTTAGTTGAGACCTACTACCGTTTCTTT
cdr3_aa: CASSLVETYYRFF
clone_size: many
v_call: TRBV11-2
d_call: .
j_call: TRBJ1-1

cdr3_nt: TGTGCCAGCAGTTCCTGGACTAGCGGCTCGCAAGAGACCCAGTACTTC
cdr3_aa: CASSSWTSGSQETQYF
clone_size: many
v_call: TRBV27
d_call: TRBD2
j_call: TRBJ2-5

cdr3_nt: TGCGCCAGCAGTGAGAGCATCGCGGGCACAGATACGCAGTATTTT
cdr3_aa: CASSESIAGTDTQYF
clone_size: .
v_call: TRBV10-1
d_call: .
j_call: TRBJ2-3

cdr3_nt: TGTGCCATCAGTGCCCAGATTAACTATGGCTACACCTTC
cdr3_aa: CAISAQINYGYTF
clone_size: many
v_call: TRBV10-3
d_call: .
j_call: TRBJ1-2